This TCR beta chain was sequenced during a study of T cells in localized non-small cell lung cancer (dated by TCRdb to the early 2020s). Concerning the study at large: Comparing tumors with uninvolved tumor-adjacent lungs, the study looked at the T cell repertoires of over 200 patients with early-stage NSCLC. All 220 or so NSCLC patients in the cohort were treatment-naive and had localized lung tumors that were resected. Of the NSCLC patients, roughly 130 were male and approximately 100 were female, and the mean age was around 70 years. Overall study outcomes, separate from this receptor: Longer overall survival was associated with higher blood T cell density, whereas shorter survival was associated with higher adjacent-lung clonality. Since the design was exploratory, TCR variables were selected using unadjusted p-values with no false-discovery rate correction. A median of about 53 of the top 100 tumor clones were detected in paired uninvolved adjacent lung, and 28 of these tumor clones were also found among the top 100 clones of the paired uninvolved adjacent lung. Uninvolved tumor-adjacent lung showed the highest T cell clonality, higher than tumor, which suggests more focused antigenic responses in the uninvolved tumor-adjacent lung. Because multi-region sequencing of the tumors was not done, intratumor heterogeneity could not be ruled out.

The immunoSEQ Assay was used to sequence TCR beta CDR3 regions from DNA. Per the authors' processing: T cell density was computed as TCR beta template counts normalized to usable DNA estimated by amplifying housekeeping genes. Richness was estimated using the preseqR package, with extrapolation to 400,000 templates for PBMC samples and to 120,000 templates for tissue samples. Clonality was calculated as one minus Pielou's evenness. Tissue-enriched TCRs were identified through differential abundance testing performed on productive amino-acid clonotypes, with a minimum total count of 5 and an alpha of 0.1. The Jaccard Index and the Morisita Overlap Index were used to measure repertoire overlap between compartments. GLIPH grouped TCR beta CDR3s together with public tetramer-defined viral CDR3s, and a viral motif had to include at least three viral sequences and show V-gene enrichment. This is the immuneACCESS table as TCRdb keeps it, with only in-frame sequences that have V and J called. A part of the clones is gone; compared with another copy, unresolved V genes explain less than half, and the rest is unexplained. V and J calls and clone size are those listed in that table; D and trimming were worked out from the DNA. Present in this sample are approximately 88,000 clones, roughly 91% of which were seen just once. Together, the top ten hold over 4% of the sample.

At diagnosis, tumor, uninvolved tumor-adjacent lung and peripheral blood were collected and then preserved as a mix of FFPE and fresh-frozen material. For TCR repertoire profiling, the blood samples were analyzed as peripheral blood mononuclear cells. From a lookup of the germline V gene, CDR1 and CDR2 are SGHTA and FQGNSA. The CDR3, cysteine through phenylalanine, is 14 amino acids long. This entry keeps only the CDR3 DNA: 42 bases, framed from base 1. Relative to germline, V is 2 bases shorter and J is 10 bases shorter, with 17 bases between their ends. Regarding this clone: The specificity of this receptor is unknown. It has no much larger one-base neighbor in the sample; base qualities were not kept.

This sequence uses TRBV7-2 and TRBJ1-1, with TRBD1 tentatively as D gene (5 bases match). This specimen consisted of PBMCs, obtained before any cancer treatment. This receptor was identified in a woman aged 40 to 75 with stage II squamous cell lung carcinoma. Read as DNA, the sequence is TGTGCCAGCAGCTTATCTGGCGGGGGGGTCGGAGCTTTCTTT. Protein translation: CASSLSGGGVGAFF.